The clone carrying this TCR beta chain was recorded once. Its antigen is not known. Here immunoSEQ multiplex PCR was the method, and the copy in TCRdb shows in-frame clones only, minus some. The data show more than 60,000 clones, more than 90% seen once. This CDR3 spans 19 amino acids. CDR1 is MNHEY and CDR2 is SMNVEV in the germline V gene (reference sequence). The trim removed 5 bases at V and 0 bases at J, leaving 14 bases unmatched. The source of the sample is a study of OX40 agonist ivuxolimab in advanced cancers. Study-wide context: Intravenous ivuxolimab at 0.01 to 10 mg/kg was given to patients every 2 weeks. Overall study findings and caveats: Clonal expansion among partial responders at 0.1-3.0 mg/kg ranked near the lowest.

Material: CD4+ or CD8+ T cells sorted from blood, obtained in a trial of the OX40 agonist ivuxolimab. The clonotype originates from an adult with an advanced solid tumor such as melanoma, head and neck, liver or kidney cancer. The genes are TRBV27 and TRBJ2-1; 9 positions match TRBD2. CDR3 sequence reads: CASSAGASSGGSSYNEQFF. CDR3 DNA: TGTGCCAGCAGTGCAGGGGCCAGTAGCGGGGGTAGCTCCTACAATGAGCAGTTCTTC.